These T cell receptor beta chains were read from a single sample in a study of immune heterogeneity within non-small cell lung tumors. TCRdb re-analysed the multiplex PCR reads in MiXCR, keeping a single row per CDR3 protein. This sample has some 3,300 distinct CDR3 sequences, with 25% to 35% found just once. The material sequenced was lung tumor tissue. Receptor source: a man in his sixties with non-small cell lung cancer. Each CDR3 is given with its conserved first and last residue. A D gene is named only where the DNA matches it firmly. Not every row has a clone size; where given, it reads once, few, many or a size class.

TRBV2	medium-sized	-	TRBJ1-5	TGTGCCAGCAGGGCCATGGGGCTGAGCAATCAGCCCCAGCATTTT	CASRAMGLSNQPQHF
TRBV19	-	TRBD2	TRBJ2-2	TGTGCCAGTAGTAAAACGACTAGCGGGACCGCGAACACCGGGGAGCTGTTTTTT	CASSKTTSGTANTGELFF
TRBV10-3	medium-sized	-	TRBJ1-6	TGTGCCATCAGTGAGTCGGAGGGGGGGGATTCACCCCTCCACTTT	CAISESEGGDSPLHF
TRBV28	-	TRBD1	TRBJ1-5	TGTGCCAGCCTCGGGACAGCTAGCAATCGGCCCCAGCATTTT	CASLGTASNRPQHF
TRBV6-4	-	TRBD2	TRBJ2-3	TGTGCCAGCAGTGCCCCCCCCCGGGAGGGCGTAGATACGCAGTATTTT	CASSAPPREGVDTQYF
TRBV7-8	-	-	TRBJ2-7	TGTGCCAGCAGCTTTGCTCTCGAGCAGTACTTC	CASSFALEQYF
TRBV5-1	-	-	TRBJ2-5	TGCGCCAGCAGCTTGGGTCCCTCAGAAGAGACCCAGTACTTC	CASSLGPSEETQYF
TRBV27	once	TRBD1	TRBJ1-1	TGTGCCATCAGTTTAAGGGGGCCTGGGGAAGCTTTCTTT	CAISLRGPGEAFF
TRBV11-2	medium-sized	TRBD2	TRBJ2-7	TGTGCCAGCATGAGTAGCGGGAGTTTGGGCGAGCAGTACTTC	CASMSSGSLGEQYF
TRBV7-9	-	TRBD2	TRBJ2-5	TGTGCCAGCAGCTCGAGACTAGACGGGAGGACGGAGACCCAGTACTTC	CASSSRLDGRTETQYF
TRBV25-1	medium-sized	-	TRBJ1-2	TGTGCCAGCAGTGCAGCCGGGACGGGGGCTAACTATGGCTACACCTTC	CASSAAGTGANYGYTF
TRBV5-4	-	-	TRBJ1-1	TGTGCCAGCAGCTTGGTTGACCGGACGAACACTGAAGCTTTCTTT	CASSLVDRTNTEAFF
TRBV20-1	medium-sized	TRBD2	TRBJ2-7	TGCAGTGCTCAACCGGGACTAGCGGAGCCGAGCTCCTACGAGCAGTACTTC	CSAQPGLAEPSSYEQYF
TRBV7-9	few	TRBD2	TRBJ2-1	TGTGCCAGCAGCTTAGAGGCGGCTAGCGGTCGCAGCTACAATGAGCAGTTCTTC	CASSLEAASGRSYNEQFF
TRBV19	medium-sized	TRBD1	TRBJ1-5	TGTGCCACCTCCCTTCGACAGGGGACCAGCAATCAGCCCCAGCATTTT	CATSLRQGTSNQPQHF
TRBV20-1	few	TRBD1	TRBJ1-1	TGCAGTGCTAGCGGGACAGGGATTAACACTGAAGCTTTCTTT	CSASGTGINTEAFF
TRBV2	medium-sized	-	TRBJ1-1	TGTGCCAGCAGTGTGACATGGGACGCTGAAGCTTTCTTT	CASSVTWDAEAFF
TRBV7-6	few	TRBD1	TRBJ1-3	TGTGCCAGCAGCTTACCTGGACAGGGATTGGCTGGAAACACCATATATTTT	CASSLPGQGLAGNTIYF
TRBV7-3	-	-	TRBJ1-5	TGTGCCAGGTTTGGACAGCCCAAGCATTTT	CARFGQPKHF
TRBV20-1	few	-	TRBJ2-7	TGCAGTGCTAGTATAGGTTACTACGAGCAGTACTTC	CSASIGYYEQYF
TRBV7-3	few	-	TRBJ2-7	TGTGCCAGCAGCGCACAGGGCGGACCTACCTACGAGCAGTACTTC	CASSAQGGPTYEQYF
TRBV27	-	-	TRBJ1-2	TGTGCCAGCCGTTCCCCAGATATTTTTTATGGCTACACCTTC	CASRSPDIFYGYTF
TRBV19	-	-	TRBJ2-1	TGTGCCAGTAGTAGGAGGGGGATAGGTAACAATGAGCAGTTCTTC	CASSRRGIGNNEQFF
TRBV3-1	medium-sized	-	TRBJ1-4	TGTGCCAGCAGCCAAAGTGAAGGTGGAGAAAAACTGTTTTTT	CASSQSEGGEKLFF
TRBV12-3/TRBV12-4	-	-	TRBJ1-1	TGTGCCAGCAGTTTAGGTGCGGTCAGGTTGATGTTCTTT	CASSLGAVRLMFF
TRBV19	few	-	TRBJ2-1	TGTGCCAGTAGTATGGAACTCTCTAGCTCCTACAATGAGCAGTTCTTC	CASSMELSSSYNEQFF
TRBV20-1	few	-	TRBJ2-1	TGCAGTGCCTTGGCGGGTTTTGTGGAGTTCTTC	CSALAGFVEFF
TRBV9	few	TRBD1	TRBJ2-3	TGTGCCAGCAGCCTTGACAGGGGGGCAGATACGCAGTATTTT	CASSLDRGADTQYF
TRBV5-1	few	-	TRBJ1-1	TGCGCCAGCAGCTTGGTTCAGACTGCGACTGAAGCTTTCTTT	CASSLVQTATEAFF
TRBV19	few	TRBD1	TRBJ2-3	TGTGCCAGTAGTATATTGGGGACAGGGCCAGATACGCAGTATTTT	CASSILGTGPDTQYF
TRBV19	few	TRBD1	TRBJ1-5	TGTGCCAGTAGCCTACAGGGGATCCGCAATCAGCCCCAGCATTTT	CASSLQGIRNQPQHF
TRBV7-9	-	TRBD2	TRBJ2-7	TGTGCCAGCAGTTTACCTAGCGGGGAAACCTACGAGCAGTACTTC	CASSLPSGETYEQYF
TRBV7-9	-	-	TRBJ2-3	TGTGCCAGCAGCGTAGGGGTACTCGGCACAGATACGCAGTATTTT	CASSVGVLGTDTQYF
TRBV12-3/TRBV12-4	few	-	TRBJ2-5	TGTGCCAGCAACCTGTCAGGGGATTTTGGAGAGACCCAGTACTTC	CASNLSGDFGETQYF
TRBV14	-	-	TRBJ2-2	TGTGCCAGCAGGGAGACTGGATGGGGCGGCGGGGAGCTGTTTTTT	CASRETGWGGGELFF
TRBV5-6	-	-	TRBJ1-1	TGTGCCAGCAGCACTGGACTGAACACTGAAGCTTTCTTT	CASSTGLNTEAFF
TRBV2	medium-sized	-	TRBJ2-7	TGTGCCAGCAGTGTCCGGGACCCTTCCGAGCAGTACTTC	CASSVRDPSEQYF
TRBV28	medium-sized	-	TRBJ1-2	TGTGCCAGCAGTCTGGACCGGGACGGCTATGGCTACACCTTC	CASSLDRDGYGYTF
TRBV9	-	-	TRBJ1-2	TGTGACAGCAGCTTAGGGTGGGCAGGCTCGGGCTACACCTTC	CDSSLGWAGSGYTF
TRBV28	medium-sized	-	TRBJ1-5	TGTGCCAGCAGTTTGTTTTCGCAGGGTCGCAATCAGCCCCAGCATTTT	CASSLFSQGRNQPQHF
TRBV18	few	-	TRBJ2-2	TGTGCCAGCTCACCTGGGAGACAGTCGAACACCGGGGAGCTGTTTTTT	CASSPGRQSNTGELFF
TRBV28	-	-	TRBJ2-2	TGTGCCAGCAGGTCGGTCCGGGACGGCAACACCGGGGAGCTGTTTTTT	CASRSVRDGNTGELFF
TRBV20-1	-	TRBD2	TRBJ2-3	TGCAGTGCAGTACTAGCGGGACGGTCAGATACGCAGTATTTT	CSAVLAGRSDTQYF
TRBV5-4	-	TRBD2	TRBJ2-2	TGTGCCAGCAGCTGGGGGACTAGCGGGGGGCTGAACGGGGAGCTGTTTTTT	CASSWGTSGGLNGELFF
TRBV11-2	medium-sized	TRBD1	TRBJ2-7	TGTGCCAGCAACCGGGACAGGTTTGGCGAGCAGTACTTC	CASNRDRFGEQYF
TRBV30	medium-sized	TRBD2	TRBJ2-7	TGTGCCTGGAGTGTAAACGCGGGAGGCGACGAGCAGTACTTC	CAWSVNAGGDEQYF
TRBV7-9	-	-	TRBJ2-7	TGTGCCAGCAGCTTAGGGGGGACCTACGAGCACTACTTC	CASSLGGTYEHYF
TRBV7-7	-	TRBD1	TRBJ1-4	TGTGCTAGCAGCCAAAACTTCCCGGGACAGGGAAACAATGAAAAACTGTTTTTT	CASSQNFPGQGNNEKLFF
TRBV5-1	large	-	TRBJ2-7	TGCGCCAGCAGCTTAAGGAGCTCCGCCGAGCAGTACTTC	CASSLRSSAEQYF
TRBV28	medium-sized	-	TRBJ2-7	TGTGCCAGCAGTTTAGTTGCAGGAGGACTACAAAACTACGAGCAGTACTTC	CASSLVAGGLQNYEQYF
TRBV10-3	medium-sized	TRBD2	TRBJ2-7	TGTGCCATCAGACCAGCGGGAGAGCCTAACGAGCAGTACTTC	CAIRPAGEPNEQYF
TRBV6-5	few	TRBD1	TRBJ1-5	TGTGCCAGCAGTTACATTGTTGGGGACAGCCGCAATCAGCCCCAGCATTTT	CASSYIVGDSRNQPQHF
TRBV20-1	medium-sized	-	TRBJ2-5	TGCAGTGCGCGACTAAGGCAGTCACCCACCACACAGTACTTC	CSARLRQSPTTQYF
TRBV6-6	medium-sized	-	TRBJ2-7	TGTGCCAGCAGTTACTCGATAGGACAGCGGAGCTCCTACGAGCAGTACTTC	CASSYSIGQRSSYEQYF
TRBV2	-	-	TRBJ2-7	TGTGCCAGCCTCCGCGAGCAGTACTTC	CASLREQYF